The 31 T cell receptor beta chains below all came from one sample that was sequenced in a study of vaccination effects on CD4 cells after COVID-19. The repertoire was sequenced with immunoSEQ multiplex PCR; TCRdb's copy has only in-frame clones and lacks some. The repertoire holds around 75,000 clones, 65% to 85% seen once, with less than 6.5% in the top ten. Antigen-specific CD4+ T cell clonotypes were called by their expansion after viral peptide-pool culture in ViraFEST. Following culture for around 10 days, CD4+ T cells were isolated. The person's infection with SARS-CoV-2, confirmed by PCR, took place between March and December 2020. These receptors' targets are unknown. This specimen was CD4+ T cells from PBMCs cultured with HIV peptides, taken before COVID-19 vaccination. Subset specified: HIV-1 Nef peptide pool negative control/reference culture. The origin of the receptors is a human donor who had a prior SARS-CoV-2 infection.

The chain has TRBV3-1 (or the pseudogene TRBV3-2) and TRBJ2-7, with 9 bases that match TRBD2. Germline assignment: CDR1 LGHDT and CDR2 YNNKEL (reference sequence). CDR3 length equals 21 residues. J was trimmed by 4 bases and V by 0 bases; bases with no gene match: 22. CDR3 loop: CASSQDLQVWPAGTSWYEQYF. DNA for the CDR3: TGTGCCAGCAGCCAAGACCTCCAGGTGTGGCCCGCCGGGACTAGCTGGTACGAGCAGTACTTC.

The rearrangement uses TRBV2 and TRBJ2-5; D tentatively fits TRBD1 or TRBD2 (6 bases each). The CDR3 contains 14 residues. Germline CDR1 SNHLY, CDR2 FYNNEI. V lost 7 bases, J lost 5 bases, and 17 bases lay in between. CDR3 amino acids: CASNIRGREETQYF. The CDR3 region has the DNA TGTGCCAGCAACATCAGGGGTCGGGAGGAGACCCAGTACTTC.

The chain recombines TRBV11-2 with TRBJ2-2, with TRBD2 identical over 8 bases. V was clipped by 1 base and J by 4 bases; unmatched bases: 5. The CDR3 spans 16 residues. CDR1 is SGHAT and CDR2 is FQNNGV in the germline V gene. The CDR3 bases are TGTGCCAGCAGCTTAGCGGGAGGGTACGGCACCGGGGAGCTGTTTTTT. It is translated as CASSLAGGYGTGELFF.

In this sample, this clone turned up a few times. This rearrangement joins TRBV19 to TRBJ2-5; a possible D gene is TRBD1 (6 bases). Trimming removed 3 bases at V and 4 bases at J, with 15 bases between. The germline gives CDR1 LNHDA, CDR2 SQIVND (reference sequence). The CDR3 sequence is 15 residues long. CDR3 in DNA: TGTGCCAGTAGTATTTCCACAGGGATGAGAGAGACCCAGTACTTC. Protein product: CASSISTGMRETQYF.

This sequence joins TRBV30 and TRBJ1-1; no clear D. This CDR3 is 13 amino acids long. Germline V gene data show CDR1 as GTSNPN and CDR2 as SVGIG (reference sequence). V was pared by 2 bases and J by 1 base, with 8 bases between. In DNA form, the CDR3 reads TGTGCCTGGAGTACTCAAGAGAACACTGAAGCTTTCTTT. Protein sequence: CAWSTQENTEAFF.

The chain recombines TRBV4-1 with TRBJ2-3, with 8 nucleotides matching TRBD2. This CDR3 has 15 amino acids. The germline gives CDR1 MGHRA, CDR2 YSYEKL. Trimming took 1 base from V and 2 from J; bases not matched to a gene: 2. This CDR3 reads CASSQVGLVTDTQYF. The DNA of the CDR3 is TGCGCCAGCAGCCAAGTGGGACTAGTCACAGATACGCAGTATTTT.

The rearrangement links TRBV6-5 to TRBJ1-2; TRBD1 aligns across 7 bases. V lost 7 bases and J lost 2; bases outside the gene matches: 4. Looked up from germline, CDR1 is MNHEY and CDR2 is SVGAGI. The CDR3 is 13 amino acids. CDR3 bases: TGTGCCAGCATCCTGACAGGGAACTATGGCTACACCTTC. Translating it yields CASILTGNYGYTF.

In DNA form, the CDR3 reads TGTGCCAGCAGCCAAGACCCCCCGTGGGCTAGGGAGCAGTACTTC. Translating gives CASSQDPPWAREQYF. The chain joins TRBV4-2 to TRBJ2-7; D is unclear. This CDR3 region has 15 residues. V was shortened by 0 bases and J by 7 bases, with 16 bases between the two germline ends. CDR1 and CDR2 from the germline V gene are LGHNA and YNFKEQ.

The sample holds one count of this clone. The chain employs TRBV5-6 and TRBJ1-2; the D is unclear. This CDR3 comprises 14 residues. Deletions cut 0 bases from V and 7 bases from J, with 13 bases between. CDR1 and CDR2 from the germline V gene are SGHDT and YYEEEE. CDR3 region: CASSLVEGNGGYTF. The CDR3 bases are TGTGCCAGCAGCTTGGTAGAAGGGAATGGTGGCTACACCTTC.

The J gene is TRBJ1-2, the V gene TRBV3-1 (or the pseudogene TRBV3-2), with 10 bases lining up with TRBD1. The trim removed 6 bases at V and 3 bases at J, leaving 7 bases unmatched. The CDR3 extends over 15 amino acids. Germline assignment: CDR1 LGHDT and CDR2 YNNKEL (reference sequence). The CDR3 DNA reads TGTGCCAGCAGAGACAGGGGGCGCCTAGACTATGGCTACACCTTC. Its translation is CASRDRGRLDYGYTF.

This clone was observed a single time. The chain couples TRBV7-8 to TRBJ2-2; D is possibly TRBD1 (6 bases). CDR1 SGHVS and CDR2 FQNEAQ come from the germline V gene. V lost 2 bases to trimming and J lost 2 bases, with 18 bases between them. This CDR3 is built from 18 residues. The CDR3 is CASSLRYRTETNTGELFF. CDR3 sequence (DNA): TGTGCCAGCAGCTTACGGTATCGGACAGAGACTAACACCGGGGAGCTGTTTTTT.

The chain links TRBV19 to TRBJ2-7, with 9 bases lining up with TRBD1. CDR1 is LNHDA, CDR2 SQIVND, per germline (reference sequence). The junction had 13 bases not matched to a gene; V was cut back by 4 bases and J by 3 bases. The CDR3 loop spans 17 amino acids. In DNA form, the CDR3 reads TGTGCCAGTAGTACATACACCGGGACAGGGCATTTCTACGAGCAGTACTTC. Protein: CASSTYTGTGHFYEQYF.

This clone showed up just a few times. This chain joins TRBV2 and TRBJ1-5; 10 bases fit TRBD1. Germline assignment: CDR1 SNHLY and CDR2 FYNNEI. Trimming cost V 6 bases and J 2 bases; bases outside gene matches: 4. CDR3 length equals 15 residues. DNA for the CDR3: TGTGCCAGCAGCAGGGACAGGGGTGGCAATCAGCCCCAGCATTTT. Protein sequence: CASSRDRGGNQPQHF.

CDR3 amino acids: CASSPTSGRFYEQYF. CDR3 coding DNA: TGTGCCAGCTCACCCACTAGCGGGAGATTTTACGAGCAGTACTTC. The rearrangement uses TRBV18 and TRBJ2-7, with 11 bases aligning to TRBD2. The V and J ends lost 3 bases and 4 bases, in that order; junction bases with no gene match: 5. The CDR3 runs 15 residues. Germline loops: CDR1 KGHSH, CDR2 LQKENI.

The J gene is TRBJ2-5, the V gene TRBV7-6; D is undetermined. Trimming stripped 4 bases from V and 7 bases from J, with 10 bases between. The CDR3 is made up of 12 amino acids. CDR1 and CDR2 from the germline V gene are SGHVS and FNYEAQ. Here the CDR3 reads CASSSSFGTQYF. In nucleotides, the CDR3 is TGTGCCAGCAGCTCCTCTTTCGGGACCCAGTACTTC.

This clone was seen a few times. V and J are TRBV2 and TRBJ2-3; D possibly corresponds to TRBD2 (6 bases). Trimming removed 6 bases at V and 0 bases at J, with 7 bases between. Germline V lookup: CDR1 SNHLY, CDR2 FYNNEI. The CDR3 is 13 amino acids. The CDR3 nucleotides read TGTGCCAGCAGGGGGGGAAGCACAGATACGCAGTATTTT. As protein: CASRGGSTDTQYF. The complete variable domain, with remaining parts taken from reference TRBV2 and TRBJ2-3, reads EPEVTQTPSHQVTQMGQEVILRCVPISNHLYFYWYRQILGQKVEFLVSFYNNEISEKSEIFDDQFSVERPDGSNFTLKIRSTKLEDSAMYFCASRGGSTDTQYFGPGTRLTVL.

The sample holds a few counts of this clone. The V gene is TRBV6-5, the J gene TRBJ2-3, with TRBD1 matching 10 bases. The CDR3 covers 13 residues. CDR1 MNHEY and CDR2 SVGAGI come from the germline V gene. J lost 7 bases, V lost 6 bases, and 4 bases had no gene match. Here the CDR3 DNA reads TGTGCCAGCAGGACAGGGGGCGCTTATACGCAGTATTTT. Amino acid sequence: CASRTGGAYTQYF.

CDR3 DNA sequence: TGCGCCAGCAGCCAAGTAGCGGGAGGGGCGCGGTACAATGAGCAGTTCTTC. Its translation: CASSQVAGGARYNEQFF. The V gene is TRBV4-3, the J gene TRBJ2-1; TRBD2 aligns across 11 bases. V lost 1 base and J lost 4; bases outside the gene matches: 6. Germline CDR1 and CDR2: LGHNA and YSLEER. The CDR3 consists of 17 residues.

The chain joins TRBV7-2 to TRBJ2-1; D tentatively reads TRBD1 or TRBD2 (5 bases each). Trimming took off 5 bases at V and 5 bases at J, with 28 bases between the two ends. Germline CDR1 is SGHTA and CDR2 is FQGNSA. The CDR3 is 19 amino acids. Here the CDR3 reads CASSKIYSGDAQKDNEQFF. The CDR3 DNA follows: TGTGCCAGCAGCAAGATATACTCCGGGGACGCTCAGAAAGACAATGAGCAGTTCTTC.

J is TRBJ1-5 and V is TRBV5-8; D is unclear. From germline, CDR1 is SGHTS and CDR2 YDEGEE. CDR3 size: 14 residues. V was clipped by 0 bases and J by 1 base, with 5 bases between them. CDR3 sequence: CASSLAWSNQPQHF. The CDR3 DNA reads as TGTGCCAGCAGCTTGGCCTGGAGCAATCAGCCCCAGCATTTT. The full variable domain, completed using reference TRBV5-8 and TRBJ1-5, is EAGVTQSPTHLIKTRGQQATLRCSPISGHTSVYWYQQALGLGLQFLLWYDEGEERNRGNFPPRFSGRQFPNYSSELNVNALELEDSALYLCASSLAWSNQPQHFGDGTRLSIL.

The V call is TRBV15, the J call TRBJ1-2, with 11 positions matching TRBD1. Looked up from germline, CDR1 is LNHNV and CDR2 is YYDKDF (reference sequence). The CDR3 runs to 14 residues. The junction had 10 bases not matched to a gene; V was cut back by 9 bases and J by 7 bases. The CDR3 DNA reads as TGTGCCACAAAACCGGGACAGGGGGTTTTTGGCTACACCTTC. Its protein product is CATKPGQGVFGYTF.

V gene TRBV18 combines with J gene TRBJ1-2; 8 bases line up with TRBD1. The V and J ends lost 6 bases and 4 bases, in that order; junction bases with no gene match: 7. Looked up from germline, CDR1 is KGHSH and CDR2 is LQKENI. The CDR3 has 14 residues. The CDR3 region has the DNA TGTGCCAGCTCCGCAGGGGGCCGAATCTATGGCTACACCTTC. Protein sequence: CASSAGGRIYGYTF.

CDR3 amino acids: CASSQRQGERGSSYEQYF. Written as DNA, the CDR3 is TGTGCCAGCAGCCAGCGTCAGGGTGAGCGGGGGTCATCCTACGAGCAGTACTTC. The chain is built from TRBV4-2 and TRBJ2-7; 8 bases map to TRBD2. Trimming removed 3 bases from V and 1 base from J; junction bases left unmatched: 14. This CDR3 is built from 18 residues. CDR1 and CDR2 (germline): LGHNA, YNFKEQ.

This clone was counted between two and nine times. The gene calls are TRBV6-1 and TRBJ2-7; D remains unclear. Germline assignment: CDR1 MNHNS and CDR2 SASEGT. The CDR3 is 12 amino acids. V was trimmed by 2 bases and J by 4 bases, leaving 6 bases between them. CDR3 loop: CASSEFKYEQYF. The CDR3 DNA is TGTGCCAGCAGTGAATTTAAGTACGAGCAGTACTTC.

The chain joins TRBV7-2 to TRBJ2-5; 8 bases align to TRBD1. The junction had 6 bases not matched to a gene; V was cut back by 5 bases and J by 1 base. Germline CDR1 SGHTA, CDR2 FQGNSA. This CDR3 comprises 15 residues. CDR3 nucleotide sequence: TGTGCCAGCAGCCCCGCCACAGGGGGCCAAGAGACCCAGTACTTC. Amino acid sequence: CASSPATGGQETQYF.

The gene calls are TRBV3-1 (or the pseudogene TRBV3-2) and TRBJ2-1; D gene unclear. The CDR3 is 14 residues long. The germline V gene encodes CDR1 LGHDT and CDR2 YNNKEL (reference sequence). Trimming left V 0 bases short and J 5 bases short, with 8 bases between. The CDR3 loop reads CASSQEPVNNEQFF. In DNA form, the CDR3 reads TGTGCCAGCAGCCAAGAGCCGGTAAACAATGAGCAGTTCTTC.

The rearrangement links TRBV27 to TRBJ1-2, with 9 nucleotides matching TRBD1. V dropped 5 bases and J dropped 4; count of bases not matched to a gene: 8. The CDR3 length is 15 residues. Germline CDR1 MNHEY, CDR2 SMNVEV (reference sequence). The CDR3 DNA reads as TGTGCCAGCAGTACGAACAGGGGGCTTATCTATGGCTACACCTTC. Its protein is CASSTNRGLIYGYTF.

The chain has TRBV5-3 and TRBJ2-5, with D tentatively TRBD1 (6 bases). TRBV5-3 is an ORF, with its function uncertain. The CDR3 contains 14 residues. V was cut by 2 bases and J by 3 bases, with 11 bases left in between. This CDR3 reads CARSLTGQEETQYF. The CDR3 DNA reads as TGTGCCAGAAGCTTAACGGGACAAGAAGAGACCCAGTACTTC.

This sequence joins TRBV4-2 and TRBJ1-1; D not certain. Germline CDR1 and CDR2: LGHNA and YNFKEQ. This CDR3 is built from 14 residues. Trimming removed 1 base from V and 1 base from J, with 7 bases in between. The CDR3 DNA is TGTGCCAGCAGCCAAGCGGAGGGGAACACTGAAGCTTTCTTT. It codes for CASSQAEGNTEAFF.

The chain carries TRBV2 and TRBJ1-1; D uncertain. Germline loops: CDR1 SNHLY, CDR2 FYNNEI. Trimming pared 5 bases from V and 3 bases from J, leaving 10 bases between. CDR3 length: 13 residues. The CDR3 DNA reads TGTGCCAGCAGTCTCCGGCTACACACTGAAGCTTTCTTT. It translates to CASSLRLHTEAFF.

The sample holds one count of this clone. The J gene is TRBJ2-5, the V gene TRBV5-1; D uncertain. This CDR3 comprises 13 residues. In germline, CDR1 is SGHRS, CDR2 YFSETQ. With 2 bases removed from V and 5 bases from J, the gap between germline ends came to 10 bases. The CDR3 nucleotides are TGCGCCAGCAGCTTTGGGGTAGGGGAGACCCAGTACTTC. Translating gives CASSFGVGETQYF. Using reference TRBV5-1 and TRBJ2-5 for the parts outside the CDR3, the full variable domain is KAGVTQTPRYLIKTRGQQVTLSCSPISGHRSVSWYQQTPGQGLQFLFEYFSETQRNKGNFPGRFSGRQFSNSRSEMNVSTLELGDSALYLCASSFGVGETQYFGPGTRLLVL.